Sequencing of this TCR beta chain was carried out in a study of blood T cell repertoires in COVID-19. Study details: Donors in the United States, Italy and Spain gave samples during acute or convalescent COVID-19.

TCRdb keeps only in-frame clones here, not all; method: immunoSEQ multiplex PCR. This sample has approximately 470,000 clones; approximately 85% occur once, and the top ten carry roughly 3.2%. V lost 2 bases and J lost 0, with 6 bases in between. The germline V gene encodes CDR1 SGHRS and CDR2 YFSETQ. The CDR3 runs 13 residues. The source of this sequence is a human donor in a cohort sampled during active COVID-19. Specimen: peripheral blood. V usage is TRBV5-1 and J usage is TRBJ2-7; D call uncertain. CDR3 sequence (DNA): TGCGCCAGCAGCTTACCTAGCTCCTACGAGCAGTACTTC. Its protein is CASSLPSSYEQYF.